The 27 T cell receptor beta chains below come from one sample, sequenced in a study of cytomegalovirus exposure and HLA in healthy donors. PCR primers comprised 60 Vbeta and 13 Jbeta primers. This table comes from immunoSEQ multiplex PCR, and its TCRdb copy is limited to in-frame clones, with some not included. The table records more than 85,000 clones, 75% to 80% of them present only once. Sequencing input: PBMCs. The receptors stem from a female donor in good health and CMV-seronegative.

In this sample, this clone turned up once. Here the CDR3 reads CASSEYGSDYGYTF. CDR3 in DNA: TGTGCCAGCAGTGAATACGGGTCCGACTATGGCTACACCTTC. J is TRBJ1-2 and V is TRBV6-1; D is unclear. Germline CDR1 and CDR2: MNHNS and SASEGT. CDR3 length equals 14 residues. Trimming cost V 2 bases and J 3 bases, with 10 bases left between them.

This clone was seen more than once but under ten times. This rearrangement joins TRBV7-2 to TRBJ2-7, with D possibly TRBD1 on 5 matching bases. V was shortened by 1 base and J by 3 bases, with 13 bases between the two germline ends. This CDR3 spans 15 amino acids. Germline V gives CDR1 SGHTA, CDR2 FQGNSA. CDR3 region: CASSLVQGSGYEQYF. The CDR3 DNA follows: TGTGCCAGCAGCTTAGTCCAGGGAAGTGGCTACGAGCAGTACTTC. The complete variable domain, with remaining parts taken from reference TRBV7-2 and TRBJ2-7, reads GAGVSQSPSNKVTEKGKDVELRCDPISGHTALYWYRQSLGQGLEFLIYFQGNSAPDKSGLPSDRFSAERTGGSVSTLTIQRTQQEDSAVYLCASSLVQGSGYEQYFGPGTRLTVT.

V is TRBV28 and J is TRBJ2-7; TRBD1 agrees at 7 bases. V shed 5 bases, J shed 5 bases, and the junction held 9 bases outside the gene matches. This CDR3 is 14 amino acids long. CDR1 is MDHEN, CDR2 SYDVKM, per germline. CDR3 DNA: TGTGCCAGCAGTGACAGGGAAGGGACCCACGAGCAGTACTTC. Translating gives CASSDREGTHEQYF. Combining the CDR3 with reference TRBV28 and TRBJ2-7 gives the whole variable domain DVKVTQSSRYLVKRTGEKVFLECVQDMDHENMFWYRQDPGLGLRLIYFSYDVKMKEKGDIPEGYSVSREKKERFSLILESASTNQTSMYLCASSDREGTHEQYFGPGTRLTVT.

This chain links TRBV27 with TRBJ2-3; 7 bases line up with TRBD2. CDR3 length: 13 amino acids. Looked up from germline, CDR1 is MNHEY and CDR2 is SMNVEV (reference sequence). Trimming took 2 bases from V and 8 from J; bases not matched to a gene: 4. The CDR3 DNA sequence: TGTGCCAGCAGTTTAGGCGGGAGTCGTACGCAGTATTTT. It translates to CASSLGGSRTQYF.

This clone was counted only a few times. The rearrangement uses TRBV7-9 and TRBJ1-4; 7 positions match TRBD1. CDR3 length: 17 amino acids. Germline V gene lookup returns CDR1 SEHNR and CDR2 FQNEAQ (reference sequence). V lost 0 bases to trimming and J lost 2 bases; unmatched junction nucleotides: 6. The CDR3 DNA follows: TGTGCCAGCAGCTTAGCGCGGACAGGCGCTACTAATGAAAAACTGTTTTTT. The encoded protein is CASSLARTGATNEKLFF.

The rearrangement joins TRBV4-1 to TRBJ2-3; D gene ambiguous. The germline V gene encodes CDR1 MGHRA and CDR2 YSYEKL. Between the trimmed V and J ends, which lost 4 bases and 1 base, there was a span of 3 bases. This CDR3 region has 12 residues. As DNA, the CDR3 is TGCGCCAGCAGCCCGGGCACAGATACGCAGTATTTT. It is translated as CASSPGTDTQYF.

The genes are TRBV6-1 and TRBJ2-1; 8 bases line up with TRBD1. The trim removed 6 bases at V and 5 bases at J, leaving 9 bases unmatched. The germline V gene encodes CDR1 MNHNS and CDR2 SASEGT. The CDR3 is 15 residues long. Written as DNA, the CDR3 is TGTGCCAGCAGACCGCCGGGACAGGCAAACAATGAGCAGTTCTTC. Protein product: CASRPPGQANNEQFF.

The CDR3 protein is CASSEVSTLRGKDTQYF. The CDR3 nucleotides are TGTGCCAGCAGTGAAGTGTCGACACTCCGGGGAAAGGATACGCAGTATTTT. The genes are TRBV6-1 and TRBJ2-3; possible D gene TRBD2, 5 bases. Germline assignment: CDR1 MNHNS and CDR2 SASEGT. The V end lost 1 base, the J end lost 6 bases, and 20 bases lay between the germline ends. There are 17 residues in the CDR3.

This clone occurred a few times. The rearrangement links TRBV5-4 to TRBJ2-1; D unresolved. The CDR3 length is 17 residues. Germline loops: CDR1 SGHNT, CDR2 YYREEE (reference sequence). Between the trimmed V and J ends, which lost 0 bases and 7 bases, there was a span of 20 bases. This chain's CDR3 is CASSLAMRNSYPNEQFF. CDR3 bases: TGTGCCAGCAGCTTGGCCATGCGAAACTCGTACCCTAATGAGCAGTTCTTC.

The chain joins TRBV7-8 to TRBJ2-7; 8 bases align to TRBD1. This CDR3 comprises 16 residues. Unmatched junction bases numbered 9, after V lost 1 base and J lost 4 bases. Germline CDR1 SGHVS, CDR2 FQNEAQ. The CDR3 DNA reads as TGTGCCAGCAGCTTAGTCTCTGCGGACAGGGCATACGAGCAGTACTTC. Translated, it gives CASSLVSADRAYEQYF.

V usage is TRBV7-2 and J usage is TRBJ1-5; maybe TRBD1 (5 bases). V lost 5 bases, J lost 1 base, and 12 bases lay in between. This CDR3 has 15 residues. Germline values: CDR1 SGHTA, CDR2 FQGNSA. Written as DNA, the CDR3 is TGTGCCAGCAGCAATAACAGGAGAAGCAATCAGCCCCAGCATTTT. This sequence encodes CASSNNRRSNQPQHF.

The rearrangement joins TRBV9 to TRBJ2-1; TRBD2 might be the D (5 bases). The germline V gene has CDR1 SGDLS and CDR2 YYNGEE. V was trimmed by 10 bases and J by 7 bases, leaving 12 bases between them. This CDR3 region has 11 residues. The CDR3 loop reads CASAVANEQFF. The DNA of the CDR3 is TGTGCCTCCGCGGTAGCGAATGAGCAGTTCTTC.

The rearrangement joins TRBV5-4 to TRBJ1-1; D unclear. The CDR3 has 13 residues. Germline V gene sequence: CDR1 SGHNT, CDR2 YYREEE (reference sequence). The ends were cut back, 1 base at V and 0 bases at J, with 4 bases in the middle. The CDR3 DNA reads as TGTGCCAGCAGCTTGTCAATGAACACTGAAGCTTTCTTT. Translated: CASSLSMNTEAFF.

V gene TRBV2 combines with J gene TRBJ1-2; D remains ambiguous. Looked up from germline, CDR1 is SNHLY and CDR2 is FYNNEI. This CDR3 has 12 residues. V was pared by 4 bases and J by 8 bases, with 11 bases between. The CDR3 nucleotides are TGTGCCAGCAGTGGGACTAGCCGAGGCTACACCTTC. Translation: CASSGTSRGYTF.

This chain links TRBV19 with TRBJ2-3; 10 nucleotides line up with TRBD1. The J segment lost 3 bases and the V segment lost 8 bases, leaving 2 bases of the junction unmatched. Per germline, CDR1 LNHDA and CDR2 SQIVND (reference sequence). CDR3 size: 13 residues. This CDR3 reads CASRDRGTDTQYF. CDR3 DNA: TGTGCCAGTCGGGACAGGGGAACAGATACGCAGTATTTT.

The J gene is TRBJ1-3, the V gene TRBV4-2; D is possibly TRBD1 (6 bases). The CDR3 loop spans 17 amino acids. CDR1 and CDR2 from the germline V gene are LGHNA and YNFKEQ. Between the trimmed V and J ends, which lost 4 bases and 4 bases, there was a span of 20 bases. The DNA for the CDR3 is TGTGCCAGCAGCCTCACTTCCCAGGCAGGGGCAGGAAACACCATATATTTT. Translation gives CASSLTSQAGAGNTIYF.

V and J are TRBV5-1 and TRBJ1-5; D possibly corresponds to TRBD1 (6 bases). The length of the CDR3 is 15 residues. The germline CDR1 and CDR2 sequences are SGHRS and YFSETQ. The V end lost 2 bases, the J end lost 4 bases, and 13 bases lay between the germline ends. CDR3 in DNA: TGCGCCAGCAGCTTAAGTGGGGACACGAATCAGCCCCAGCATTTT. Translation: CASSLSGDTNQPQHF.

The V and J genes are TRBV5-1 and TRBJ2-2, with TRBD1 matching over 8 bases. Germline V gene sequence: CDR1 SGHRS, CDR2 YFSETQ. V shed 0 bases and J 5 bases; nucleotides not matched to a gene: 6. The CDR3 loop spans 16 amino acids. Written as DNA, the CDR3 is TGCGCCAGCAGCTTGGCCCAGGGGGCTGCGACCGGGGAGCTGTTTTTT. Residues: CASSLAQGAATGELFF.

This chain uses TRBV19 with TRBJ1-4; D gene uncertain. The CDR3 has 13 residues. V shed 2 bases and J shed 5 bases, with 6 bases lying between them. The germline V gene has CDR1 LNHDA and CDR2 SQIVND (reference sequence). The CDR3, as DNA: TGTGCCAGTAGTATATCCGGGAATGAAAAACTGTTTTTT. Protein product: CASSISGNEKLFF.

This clone was picked up a small number of times. The chain combines TRBV19 with TRBJ1-4; tentative D call: TRBD1 (6 bases). CDR1 is LNHDA, CDR2 SQIVND, per germline (reference sequence). The CDR3 extends over 15 amino acids. With 6 bases removed from V and 7 bases from J, the gap between germline ends came to 18 bases. The CDR3 DNA reads as TGTGCCAGTAGAGCCACAGGGTCAGGAACTGAAAAACTGTTTTTT. Amino acids: CASRATGSGTEKLFF. Drawing the rest from reference TRBV19 and TRBJ1-4, the complete variable domain is DGGITQSPKYLFRKEGQNVTLSCEQNLNHDAMYWYRQDPGQGLRLIYYSQIVNDFQKGDIAEGYSVSREKKESFPLTVTSAQKNPTAFYLCASRATGSGTEKLFFGSGTQLSVL.

CDR3 region: CASSPGVAGGAYNEQFF. CDR3 coding DNA: TGTGCCAGCAGCCCTGGGGTAGCGGGAGGCGCCTACAATGAGCAGTTCTTC. The V gene is TRBV7-9, the J gene TRBJ2-1; 10 bases are shared with TRBD2. The CDR3 totals 17 residues. The J segment lost 2 bases and the V segment lost 5 bases, leaving 9 bases of the junction unmatched. Germline CDR1 is SEHNR and CDR2 is FQNEAQ (reference sequence).

This chain links TRBV28 with TRBJ2-3, with 15 bases aligning to TRBD2. The CDR3 length is 15 residues. Trimming removed 7 bases from V and 7 bases from J; junction bases left unmatched: 6. Germline CDR1 reads MDHEN; CDR2 reads SYDVKM. CDR3 bases: TGTGCCAGCAAGGGGACTAGCGGGAGGAGTAATACGCAGTATTTT. It codes for CASKGTSGRSNTQYF. Full variable domain (rest looked up from reference TRBV28 and TRBJ2-3): DVKVTQSSRYLVKRTGEKVFLECVQDMDHENMFWYRQDPGLGLRLIYFSYDVKMKEKGDIPEGYSVSREKKERFSLILESASTNQTSMYLCASKGTSGRSNTQYFGPGTRLTVL.

V usage is TRBV6-4 and J usage is TRBJ2-2, with TRBD2 matching 8 bases. The CDR3 is made up of 16 amino acids. Germline V gene data show CDR1 as MRHNA and CDR2 as SNTAGT. The J segment lost 7 bases and the V segment lost 3 bases, leaving 10 bases of the junction unmatched. DNA for the CDR3: TGTGCCAGCAGTGAGGCAGCGGGAGTATCCGGCGGGGAGCTGTTTTTT. It codes for CASSEAAGVSGGELFF.

The chain joins TRBV9 to TRBJ1-2, with no clear D. Germline CDR1 SGDLS, CDR2 YYNGEE. The CDR3 has 13 residues. Trimming removed 0 bases at V and 3 bases at J, with 6 bases between. The CDR3: CASSVESHYGYTF. The CDR3 DNA follows: TGTGCCAGCAGCGTAGAATCTCACTATGGCTACACCTTC.

The table lists this clone with a count of one. The V gene is TRBV11-2, the J gene TRBJ1-2; D is uncertain. V lost 1 base, J lost 1 base, and 13 bases lay in between. Germline assignment: CDR1 SGHAT and CDR2 FQNNGV. The CDR3 contains 16 residues. CDR3 sequence reads: CASSLVGEPGNYGYTF. The CDR3 nucleotides are TGTGCCAGCAGCTTAGTCGGGGAGCCGGGTAACTATGGCTACACCTTC. Drawing the rest from reference TRBV11-2 and TRBJ1-2, the complete variable domain is EAGVAQSPRYKIIEKRQSVAFWCNPISGHATLYWYQQILGQGPKLLIQFQNNGVVDDSQLPKDRFSAERLKGVDSTLKIQPAKLEDSAVYLCASSLVGEPGNYGYTFGSGTRLTVV.

This clone came up once. This chain's CDR3 is CASSLPTSGIVNEQFF. The CDR3 nucleotides read TGTGCCAGCAGTCTTCCGACTAGCGGGATCGTCAATGAGCAGTTCTTC. The chain combines TRBV27 with TRBJ2-1, with 11 bases fitting TRBD2. Germline V gives CDR1 MNHEY, CDR2 SMNVEV (reference sequence). V lost 5 bases and J lost 6; bases outside the gene matches: 9. CDR3 length: 16 residues.

The chain couples TRBV11-2 to TRBJ1-6, with 8 bases matching TRBD1. J lost 7 bases, V lost 1 base, and 3 bases had no gene match. CDR3 length: 15 amino acids. CDR1 and CDR2 (germline): SGHAT, FQNNGV. DNA of the CDR3: TGTGCCAGCAGCTTAGTAGGACAGGGCAATTCACCCCTCCACTTT. Amino acid sequence: CASSLVGQGNSPLHF.